The 28 T cell receptor beta chains reported below all come from one sample, sequenced in a study of T cells in Graves' hyperthyroidism and ophthalmopathy. From RNA transcripts, TCR beta CDR3 regions were amplified. In the first-round RT-PCR of the TCR CDR3, the HTBI primer set was used. TCRdb itself ran the multiplex PCR reads through MiXCR, one entry per CDR3 protein. The table records 600,000 or so distinct CDR3 sequences, roughly 50% of them present only once. Sequences were obtained from peripheral blood or thyroid tissue (not recorded which). The receptors shown here come from a woman aged 18-29 years with Graves' hyperthyroidism.

The V call is TRBV7-1, the J call TRBJ2-5; 9 bases line up with TRBD2. TRBV7-1 is marked as an open reading frame, function uncertain. V was pared by 3 bases and J by 4 bases, with 6 bases of the junction left unmatched. CDR3 size: 15 residues. CDR3 nucleotides: TGTGCCAGCAGCTCCGGGACTAGCTTGGGAGAGACCCAGTACTTC. Translating gives CASSSGTSLGETQYF.

This clonotype has a single count. This chain links TRBV10-3 with TRBJ1-2, with TRBD1 as a possible D gene (5 bases). V lost 5 bases and J 6 bases, leaving 13 bases between the germline ends. The germline V gene encodes CDR1 ENHRY and CDR2 SYGVKD. The CDR3 is 13 amino acids. CDR3 region: CAISLQEGDGYTF. The CDR3 DNA is TGTGCCATCAGTCTACAGGAGGGTGATGGCTACACCTTC.

The table lists this clonotype with a count of one. Since a much larger clone is just one base distant, this may be a read error. The chain combines TRBV10-3 with TRBJ1-5; D gene ambiguous. CDR3 size: 19 residues. Germline CDR1 ENHRY, CDR2 SYGVKD. CDR3 DNA: TGTGCCATCAGTGAGTCGAAGGTATACGGGGTGGAAGGCAATCGGCCCCAGCATTTT. Its translation: CAISESKVYGVEGNRPQHF.

This sequence joins TRBV7-9 and TRBJ2-7; D not resolved. The CDR3 has 14 amino acids. Germline V gene sequence: CDR1 SEHNR, CDR2 FQNEAQ (reference sequence). The V end lost 6 bases, the J end lost 0 bases, and 12 bases lay between the germline ends. The CDR3 loop is CASSWFRTSYEQYF. The CDR3, as DNA: TGTGCCAGCAGTTGGTTCCGCACCTCCTACGAGCAGTACTTC.

This clonotype was recorded at least ten times. The V and J genes are TRBV7-2 and TRBJ1-5; D may be TRBD1 (5 bases). The V gene lost 1 base and the J gene lost 2 bases, with 12 bases spanning the gap. The CDR3 spans 16 residues. CDR1 is SGHTA, CDR2 FQGNSA, per germline. The CDR3 DNA follows: TGTGCCAGCAGCTTAGGACAGCGAGGAGGCAATCAGCCCCAGCATTTT. Translated, it gives CASSLGQRGGNQPQHF.

The rearrangement joins TRBV25-1 to TRBJ1-6; D unclear. The CDR3 is 20 residues long. V shed 6 bases and J shed 0 bases, with 24 bases lying between them. Germline V gives CDR1 MGHDK, CDR2 SYGVNS. For the CDR3, the DNA is TGTGCCAGCAGCAGAAAACCACCCGGACCCCTAAGCTCCTATAATTCACCCCTCCACTTT. Protein: CASSRKPPGPLSSYNSPLHF.

This sequence joins TRBV7-9 and TRBJ2-2; 11 nucleotides line up with TRBD1. CDR3 length: 16 residues. Trimming removed 2 bases from V and 3 bases from J; junction bases left unmatched: 2. In germline, CDR1 is SEHNR, CDR2 FQNEAQ (reference sequence). The CDR3, as DNA: TGTGCCAGCAGCTTACGGGGACAGGGGGACACCGGGGAGCTGTTTTTT. This translates into CASSLRGQGDTGELFF.

To note about this clonotype: A much more abundant neighbour one base away suggests this may be a read error. This chain uses TRBV7-9 with TRBJ1-4, with a tentative D call TRBD1 (6 bases). V lost 5 bases and J 3 bases, leaving 16 bases between the germline ends. Per the germline V gene, CDR1 is SEHNR and CDR2 is FQNEAQ (reference sequence). This CDR3 contains 16 residues. The CDR3 coding sequence is TGTGCCAGCAGCAAAGGCCGGGGGCGGGCTAATGAAAAACTGTTTTTT. Residues: CASSKGRGRANEKLFF.

Turning to this clonotype: At one boundary the junction diverges from the germline segment, which might be a read error. The chain employs TRBV29-1 and TRBJ1-2; unclear D gene. The germline gives CDR1 SQVTM, CDR2 ANQGSEA. This CDR3 has 11 residues. In DNA, the CDR3 is TGCGGCGTAGGGATGGGCGATGGCTACACCTTC. Translation gives CGVGMGDGYTF.

This clonotype was detected many times. The V and J genes are TRBV12-3 or TRBV12-4 and TRBJ1-5; 7 nucleotides agree with TRBD1. This CDR3 is built from 12 residues. Trimming at V came to 7 bases and at J to 5 bases, leaving 2 bases not matched to a gene. The DNA of the CDR3 is TGTGCCAGCAATCAGGGGGATCAGCCCCAGCATTTT. Amino acid sequence: CASNQGDQPQHF.

In this sample, this clonotype turned up many times. The DNA of the CDR3 is TGTGCCATCAGTGTGAATCCGGACACGAACACCGGGGAGCTGTTTTTT. Residues: CAISVNPDTNTGELFF. This chain joins TRBV10-3 and TRBJ2-2; D is possibly TRBD1 (5 bases). This CDR3 is built from 16 residues. Germline V gene lookup returns CDR1 ENHRY and CDR2 SYGVKD. V was shortened by 4 bases and J by 0 bases, with 12 bases between the two germline ends.

The J gene is TRBJ1-4, the V gene TRBV20-1, with 7 nucleotides matching TRBD1. The J segment lost 7 bases and the V segment lost 5 bases, leaving 13 bases of the junction unmatched. The CDR3 runs 15 residues. Germline CDR1 is DFQATT and CDR2 is SNEGSKA (reference sequence). This CDR3 reads CSAFSFRGLGEKLFF. CDR3 nucleotide sequence: TGCAGTGCTTTTTCTTTTAGGGGGCTAGGTGAAAAACTGTTTTTT.

This clonotype was picked up a small number of times. The gene calls are TRBV7-3 and TRBJ2-7; D is ambiguous. The CDR3 extends over 13 amino acids. The germline CDR1 and CDR2 sequences are SGHTA and FQGTGA. V dropped 4 bases and J dropped 3 bases, with 10 bases sitting between them. The CDR3 nucleotides read TGTGCCAGCAGCTACGATCCTTACTACGAGCAGTACTTC. It is translated as CASSYDPYYEQYF. Together with reference TRBV7-3 and TRBJ2-7, the CDR3 gives the full variable domain: GAGVSQTPSNKVTEKGKYVELRCDPISGHTALYWYRQSLGQGPEFLIYFQGTGAADDSGLPNDRFFAVRPEGSVSTLKIQRTERGDSAVYLCASSYDPYYEQYFGPGTRLTVT.

V usage is TRBV7-9 and J usage is TRBJ1-4; 8 bases match TRBD1. This CDR3 is built from 18 residues. V was pared by 5 bases and J by 1 base, with 12 bases of the junction left unmatched. The germline V gene encodes CDR1 SEHNR and CDR2 FQNEAQ (reference sequence). The DNA of the CDR3 is TGTGCCAGCAGCACACCAGGGGGCTCCTATGTAACTAATGAAAAACTGTTTTTT. Translation: CASSTPGGSYVTNEKLFF.

This clonotype was observed once. The V call is TRBV7-6, the J call TRBJ1-4; D call uncertain. This CDR3 spans 13 amino acids. V lost 1 base to trimming and J lost 7 bases, with 7 bases between them. Germline V gene sequence: CDR1 SGHVS, CDR2 FNYEAQ. The CDR3 reads CASSLEKGEKLFF. In DNA form, the CDR3 reads TGTGCCAGCAGCTTAGAAAAGGGTGAAAAACTGTTTTTT.

This clonotype turned up a few times. The chain links TRBV20-1 to TRBJ1-5; TRBD1 agrees at 9 bases. Trimming took 6 bases from V and 3 from J; bases not matched to a gene: 3. The CDR3 sequence is 13 residues long. Germline CDR1 is DFQATT and CDR2 is SNEGSKA (reference sequence). CDR3 region: CSAGTGYNQPQHF. The CDR3 coding sequence is TGCAGTGCGGGGACAGGGTACAATCAGCCCCAGCATTTT.

This clonotype was seen only a few times. The chain uses TRBV20-1 and TRBJ2-7; D is undetermined. V lost 3 bases, J lost 1 base, and 4 bases lay in between. CDR1 is DFQATT and CDR2 is SNEGSKA in the germline V gene (reference sequence). This CDR3 region has 11 residues. In DNA, the CDR3 is TGCAGTGCTAGTAAGTCCTACGAGCAGTACTTC. It encodes CSASKSYEQYF.

This clonotype appeared a few times. V usage is TRBV6-6 and J usage is TRBJ1-5, with no clear D. Germline values: CDR1 MNHNY, CDR2 SVGAGI (reference sequence). The CDR3 loop spans 15 amino acids. V lost 6 bases, J lost 0 bases, and 12 bases lay in between. CDR3 loop: CASSRPSYSNQPQHF. Written as DNA, the CDR3 is TGTGCCAGCAGCCGGCCTTCGTATAGCAATCAGCCCCAGCATTTT.

The rearrangement links TRBV29-1 to TRBJ2-7; possible D gene TRBD2, 5 bases. V was clipped by 8 bases and J by 6 bases, with 17 bases between them. The CDR3 spans 12 residues. Germline V CDR1 and CDR2: SQVTM, ANQGSEA. The CDR3, as DNA: TGCAGCTTAGACTACGGCCCCAGCGAGCAGTACTTC. It codes for CSLDYGPSEQYF.

The V call is TRBV24-1, the J call TRBJ1-5; TRBD1 is a possible D gene (5 bases). Between the trimmed V and J ends, which lost 3 bases and 11 bases, there was a span of 16 bases. The CDR3 is 14 residues long. Germline V gives CDR1 KGHDR, CDR2 SFDVKD. The CDR3 coding sequence is TGTGCCACCAGTGATGCCACTGGGGGAGAGACCCAGCATTTT. This sequence encodes CATSDATGGETQHF.

This clonotype was counted many times. This chain links TRBV7-8 with TRBJ2-5; 9 bases line up with TRBD1. From germline, CDR1 is SGHVS and CDR2 FQNEAQ. This CDR3 comprises 14 residues. The trim removed 4 bases at V and 5 bases at J, leaving 5 bases unmatched. CDR3 in amino acids: CASSSQGAGETQYF. Written as DNA, the CDR3 is TGTGCCAGCAGCTCACAGGGGGCTGGGGAGACCCAGTACTTC.

This clonotype was counted a few times. The rearrangement joins TRBV20-1 to TRBJ2-7, with D hard to call. This CDR3 is 12 amino acids long. Trimming pared 0 bases from V and 6 bases from J, leaving 9 bases between. CDR1 and CDR2 from the germline V gene are DFQATT and SNEGSKA (reference sequence). In DNA form, the CDR3 reads TGCAGTGCTAGAGATACCAGCCTCGAGCAGTACTTC. Protein sequence: CSARDTSLEQYF.

The chain joins TRBV11-1 to TRBJ1-5; perhaps TRBD1 as D (6 bases). The CDR3 loop spans 15 amino acids. The ends were cut back, 0 bases at V and 5 bases at J, with 11 bases in the middle. The germline V gene encodes CDR1 SGHAT and CDR2 FQDESV (reference sequence). CDR3 bases: TGTGCCAGCAGCTTAGCGCCAGGGGTGGATCAGCCCCAGCATTTT. Encoded protein: CASSLAPGVDQPQHF.

In the case of this clonotype: A much larger clone differs by one base, so this may be a read error. V and J are TRBV7-2 and TRBJ2-7, with 7 bases aligning to TRBD2. This CDR3 region has 15 residues. Germline-derived CDR1 and CDR2 are SGHTA and FQGNSA. CDR3 coding DNA: TGTGCCAGCAGCATCGCCTCGGGGGGTCACTACGAGCGGTACTTC. It yields the protein CASSIASGGHYERYF.

This clonotype was seen a handful of times. V usage is TRBV29-1 and J usage is TRBJ2-7; 8 positions match TRBD2. The CDR3 length is 12 residues. V dropped 6 bases and J dropped 3; count of bases not matched to a gene: 4. Germline assignment: CDR1 SQVTM and CDR2 ANQGSEA. The CDR3 reads CSVGLAFYEQYF. CDR3 DNA: TGCAGCGTCGGACTAGCCTTCTACGAGCAGTACTTC.

This chain joins TRBV12-3 or TRBV12-4 and TRBJ1-5; D remains ambiguous. The CDR3 has 13 amino acids. CDR3 nucleotide sequence: TGTGCTAGTGGTTTGACAACTGCTCAGCCCCAGCATTTT. It translates to CASGLTTAQPQHF.

The chain employs TRBV7-4 and TRBJ1-1; D call uncertain. The CDR3 is made up of 12 amino acids. The germline V gene has CDR1 SGHVT and CDR2 SQSDAQ. Deletions cut 3 bases from V and 8 bases from J, with 10 bases between. CDR3 in DNA: TGTGCCAGCAGCTTGCTTCCTAACGAAGCTTTCTTT. Translation: CASSLLPNEAFF.

This clonotype has a count of ten or more. V gene TRBV2 combines with J gene TRBJ1-1; D is ambiguous. Germline CDR1 SNHLY, CDR2 FYNNEI. The length of the CDR3 is 12 residues. V was trimmed by 9 bases and J by 4 bases, leaving 12 bases between them. Here the CDR3 DNA reads TGTGCCAGATCCGGGCCGGTCACTGAAGCTTTCTTT. Protein: CARSGPVTEAFF.